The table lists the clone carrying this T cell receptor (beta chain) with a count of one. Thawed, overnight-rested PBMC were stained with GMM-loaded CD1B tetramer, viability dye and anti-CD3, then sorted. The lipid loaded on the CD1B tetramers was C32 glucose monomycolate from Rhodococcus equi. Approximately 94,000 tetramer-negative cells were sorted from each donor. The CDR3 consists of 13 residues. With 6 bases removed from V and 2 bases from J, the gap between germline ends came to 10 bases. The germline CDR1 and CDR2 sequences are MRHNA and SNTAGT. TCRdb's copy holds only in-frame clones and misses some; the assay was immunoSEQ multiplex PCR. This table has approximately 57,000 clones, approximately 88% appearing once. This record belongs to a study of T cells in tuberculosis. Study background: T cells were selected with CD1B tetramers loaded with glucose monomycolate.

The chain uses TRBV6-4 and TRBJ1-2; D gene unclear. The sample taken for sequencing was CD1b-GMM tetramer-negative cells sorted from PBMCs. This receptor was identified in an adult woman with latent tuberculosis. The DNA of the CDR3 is TGTGCCAGCAGCCCCGACATAAACTATGGCTACACCTTC. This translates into CASSPDINYGYTF.